This T cell receptor beta chain is from a study of blood T cell repertoires in COVID-19. Across the whole study: The cDNA or gDNA used as material had been derived from T cells, B-cell-depleted T cells, or PBMCs.

Clones were read by immunoSEQ multiplex PCR, and TCRdb kept only the in-frame ones, dropping some. Of around 170,000 clones in the sample, around 87% were seen once. Patients of the Seattle cohort, enrolled during active infection, were followed longitudinally. There are 11 residues in the CDR3. Germline-derived CDR1 and CDR2 are SGHNT and YYREEE (reference sequence). The V and J ends lost 4 bases and 5 bases respectively, with 6 bases between them. The gene calls are TRBV5-4 and TRBJ1-1, with D uncertain. The sequence was obtained from a man between 60 and 75 years old with COVID-19, enrolled during active disease. Sequenced sample: peripheral blood. CDR3 protein: CASSRETEAFF. The CDR3 region has the DNA TGTGCCAGCAGCCGGGAAACTGAAGCTTTCTTT. The full variable domain, its missing parts supplied by reference TRBV5-4 and TRBJ1-1, is ETGVTQSPTHLIKTRGQQVTLRCSSQSGHNTVSWYQQALGQGPQFIFQYYREEENGRGNFPPRFSGLQFPNYSSELNVNALELDDSALYLCASSRETEAFFGQGTRLTVV.